This TCR beta chain came from a study of T cell responses to AZD1222 COVID-19 vaccine. To note about this clone: Its antigen is not identified.

In germline, CDR1 is SGHTA, CDR2 FQGNSA. The CDR3 contains 15 residues. The ends lost 4 bases at V and 3 bases at J; junction bases unmatched: 8. General study findings and limits: Among those given AZD1222, only five or six were seropositive at baseline. Spike-specific TCR breadth and depth both grew after two AZD1222 doses.

Measured with immunoSEQ multiplex PCR; TCRdb has only the in-frame clones, and not every one. The sample consists of about 110,000 clones, around 90% of them appearing once. The rearrangement links TRBV7-2 to TRBJ2-7; 8 bases map to TRBD2. The receptor comes from an adult in good health. Sequenced here: peripheral blood, sampled on day 0 of MenACWY control vaccination. CDR3 nucleotide sequence: TGTGCCAGCAGCTCGAGACCTAGCGGGCTCTACGAGCAGTACTTC. Amino acid sequence: CASSSRPSGLYEQYF.